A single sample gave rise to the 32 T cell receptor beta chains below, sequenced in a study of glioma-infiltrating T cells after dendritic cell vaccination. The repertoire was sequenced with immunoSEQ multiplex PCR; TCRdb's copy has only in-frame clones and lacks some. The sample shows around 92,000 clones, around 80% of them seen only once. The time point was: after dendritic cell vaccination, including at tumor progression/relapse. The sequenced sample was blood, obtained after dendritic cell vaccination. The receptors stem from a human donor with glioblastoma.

The CDR3 region has the DNA TGTGCCAGCAGCGTAGGAGCTAGCGGGGTGAGGGAGACCCAGTACTTC. It is translated as CASSVGASGVRETQYF. V gene TRBV9 combines with J gene TRBJ2-5; 9 positions match TRBD2. Germline assignment: CDR1 SGDLS and CDR2 YYNGEE. The CDR3 is made up of 16 amino acids. After removal of 0 bases from V and 5 bases from J, the junction contained 8 bases not matched to a gene.

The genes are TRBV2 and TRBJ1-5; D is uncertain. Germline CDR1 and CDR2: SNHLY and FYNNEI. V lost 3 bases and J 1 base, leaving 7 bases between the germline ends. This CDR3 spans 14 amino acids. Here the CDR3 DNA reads TGTGCCAGCAGTGAGGGCCAGAGCAATCAGCCCCAGCATTTT. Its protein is CASSEGQSNQPQHF.

The CDR3 protein is CASSPTSSSVYEQYF. The CDR3, as DNA: TGTGCCAGCTCACCGACTAGTTCGTCGGTCTACGAGCAGTACTTC. The chain has TRBV18 and TRBJ2-7, with a tentative D call TRBD2 (6 bases). Trimming left V 3 bases short and J 3 bases short, with 15 bases between. CDR1 KGHSH and CDR2 LQKENI come from the germline V gene. There are 15 residues in the CDR3.

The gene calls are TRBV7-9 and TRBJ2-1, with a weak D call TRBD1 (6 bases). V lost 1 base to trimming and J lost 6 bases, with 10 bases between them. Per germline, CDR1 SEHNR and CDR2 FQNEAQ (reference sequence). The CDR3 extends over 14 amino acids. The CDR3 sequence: CASSLVVGANEQFF. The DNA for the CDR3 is TGTGCCAGCAGCTTAGTCGTGGGGGCCAATGAGCAGTTCTTC.

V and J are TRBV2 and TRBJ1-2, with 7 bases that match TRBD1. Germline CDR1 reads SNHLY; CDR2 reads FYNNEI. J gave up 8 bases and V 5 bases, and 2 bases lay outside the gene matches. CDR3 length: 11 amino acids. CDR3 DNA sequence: TGTGCCAGCAGTACAGGGGTAGGCTACACCTTC. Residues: CASSTGVGYTF.

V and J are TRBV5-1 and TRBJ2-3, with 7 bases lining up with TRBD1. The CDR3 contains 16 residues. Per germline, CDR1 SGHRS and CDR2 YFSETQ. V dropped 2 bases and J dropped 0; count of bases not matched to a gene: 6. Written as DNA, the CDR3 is TGCGCCAGCAGCTTTGTGGACAGGACAAGCACAGATACGCAGTATTTT. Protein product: CASSFVDRTSTDTQYF.

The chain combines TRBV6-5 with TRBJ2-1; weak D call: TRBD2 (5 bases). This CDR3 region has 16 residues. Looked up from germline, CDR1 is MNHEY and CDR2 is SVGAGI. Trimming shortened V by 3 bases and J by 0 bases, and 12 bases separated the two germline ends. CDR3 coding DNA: TGTGCCAGCAGTTATGTCGGACTCACCTCCTACAATGAGCAGTTCTTC. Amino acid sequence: CASSYVGLTSYNEQFF.

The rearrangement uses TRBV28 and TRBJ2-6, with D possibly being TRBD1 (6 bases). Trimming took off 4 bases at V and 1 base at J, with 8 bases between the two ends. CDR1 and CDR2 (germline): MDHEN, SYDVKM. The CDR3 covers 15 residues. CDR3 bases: TGTGCCAGCAGTTCGAGGGGGTCTGGGGCCAACGTCCTGACTTTC. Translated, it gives CASSSRGSGANVLTF.

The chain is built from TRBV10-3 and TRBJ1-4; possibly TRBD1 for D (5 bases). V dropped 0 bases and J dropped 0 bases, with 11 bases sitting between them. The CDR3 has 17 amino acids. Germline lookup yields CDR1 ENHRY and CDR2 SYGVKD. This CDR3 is CAISESPGETTNEKLFF. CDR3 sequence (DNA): TGTGCCATCAGTGAGTCGCCGGGGGAGACAACTAATGAAAAACTGTTTTTT.

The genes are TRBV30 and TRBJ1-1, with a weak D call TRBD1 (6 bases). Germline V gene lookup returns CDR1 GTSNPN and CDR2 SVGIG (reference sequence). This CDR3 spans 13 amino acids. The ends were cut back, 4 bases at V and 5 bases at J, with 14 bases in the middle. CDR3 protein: CAWTRGGATEAFF. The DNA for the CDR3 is TGTGCCTGGACGCGGGGGGGGGCGACTGAAGCTTTCTTT.

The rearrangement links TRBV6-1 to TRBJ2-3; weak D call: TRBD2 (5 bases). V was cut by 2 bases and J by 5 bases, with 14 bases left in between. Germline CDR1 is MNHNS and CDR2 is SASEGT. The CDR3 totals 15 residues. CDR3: CASSEMWSEGDTQYF. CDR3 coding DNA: TGTGCCAGCAGTGAAATGTGGAGCGAGGGAGATACGCAGTATTTT.

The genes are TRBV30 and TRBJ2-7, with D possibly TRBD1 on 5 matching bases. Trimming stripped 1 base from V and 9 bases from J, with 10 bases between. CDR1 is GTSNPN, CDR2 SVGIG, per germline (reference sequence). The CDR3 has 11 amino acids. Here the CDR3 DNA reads TGTGCCTGGAGTGATGGGGCTGGGCAGTACTTC. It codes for CAWSDGAGQYF.

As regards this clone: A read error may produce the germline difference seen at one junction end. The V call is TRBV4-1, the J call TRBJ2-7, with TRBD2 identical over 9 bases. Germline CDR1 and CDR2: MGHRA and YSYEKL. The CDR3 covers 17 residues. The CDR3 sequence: CASSQELAAGGSSEQYF. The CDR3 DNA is TGCGCCAGCAGCCAAGAGTTGGCAGCGGGGGGTTCCTCCGAGCAGTACTTC.

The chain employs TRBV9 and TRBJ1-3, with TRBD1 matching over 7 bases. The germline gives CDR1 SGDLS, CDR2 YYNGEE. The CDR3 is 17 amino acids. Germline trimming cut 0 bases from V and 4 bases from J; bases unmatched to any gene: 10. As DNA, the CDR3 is TGTGCCAGCAGCGTAGGGGAACAGGGGATGTCCGGAAACACCATATATTTT. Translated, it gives CASSVGEQGMSGNTIYF.

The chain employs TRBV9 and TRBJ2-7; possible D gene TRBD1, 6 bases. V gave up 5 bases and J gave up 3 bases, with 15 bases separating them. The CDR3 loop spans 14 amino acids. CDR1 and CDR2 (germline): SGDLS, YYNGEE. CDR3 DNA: TGTGCCAGCAGAGCGTCGGACAGTCACTACGAGCAGTACTTC. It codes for CASRASDSHYEQYF.

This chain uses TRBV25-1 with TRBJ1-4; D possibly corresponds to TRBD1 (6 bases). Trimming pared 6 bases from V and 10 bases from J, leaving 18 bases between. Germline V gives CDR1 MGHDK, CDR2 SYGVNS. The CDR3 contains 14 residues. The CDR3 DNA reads TGTGCCAGCAGAGAACAGGGACTAATAGGAAAACTGTTTTTT. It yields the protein CASREQGLIGKLFF.

Written as DNA, the CDR3 is TGTGCCAGCAGTTACAGCAGCAATCAGCCCCAGCATTTT. Encoded protein: CASSYSSNQPQHF. The chain combines TRBV6-5 with TRBJ1-5; D is unclear. The germline CDR1 and CDR2 sequences are MNHEY and SVGAGI. The germline V and J ends were trimmed by 2 bases and 1 base, with 3 bases remaining between them. The CDR3 has 13 amino acids.

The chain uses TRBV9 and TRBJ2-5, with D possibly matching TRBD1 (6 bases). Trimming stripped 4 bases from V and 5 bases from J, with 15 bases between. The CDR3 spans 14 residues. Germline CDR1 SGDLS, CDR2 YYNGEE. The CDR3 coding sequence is TGTGCCAGCAGCTTGGGACATACCGGGGAGACCCAGTACTTC. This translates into CASSLGHTGETQYF.

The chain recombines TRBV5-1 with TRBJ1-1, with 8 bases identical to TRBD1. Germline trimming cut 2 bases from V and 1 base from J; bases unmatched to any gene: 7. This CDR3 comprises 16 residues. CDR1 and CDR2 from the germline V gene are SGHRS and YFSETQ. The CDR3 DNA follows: TGCGCCAGCAGCTTCAGGGGGCGAGGGGGGAACACTGAAGCTTTCTTT. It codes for CASSFRGRGGNTEAFF.

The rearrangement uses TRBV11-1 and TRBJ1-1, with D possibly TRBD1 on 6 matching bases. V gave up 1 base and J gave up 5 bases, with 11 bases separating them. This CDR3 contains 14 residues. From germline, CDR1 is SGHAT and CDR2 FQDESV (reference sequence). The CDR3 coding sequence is TGTGCCAGCAGCTTAGTACCAGGGGTGACTGAAGCTTTCTTT. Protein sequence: CASSLVPGVTEAFF.

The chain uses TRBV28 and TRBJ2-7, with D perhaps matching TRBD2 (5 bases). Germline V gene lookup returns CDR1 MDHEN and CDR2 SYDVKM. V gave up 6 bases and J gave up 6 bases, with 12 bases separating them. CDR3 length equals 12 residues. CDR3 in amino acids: CASRLERTEQYF. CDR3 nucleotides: TGTGCCAGCAGACTAGAAAGGACCGAGCAGTACTTC.

The CDR3 sequence is CAISSGTENNEKLFF. The CDR3 DNA reads TGTGCCATCAGTTCCGGGACAGAGAATAATGAAAAACTGTTTTTT. V is TRBV10-3 and J is TRBJ1-4, with TRBD1 matching over 7 bases. This CDR3 is built from 15 residues. Germline-derived CDR1 and CDR2 are ENHRY and SYGVKD. V was clipped by 5 bases and J by 4 bases; unmatched bases: 7.

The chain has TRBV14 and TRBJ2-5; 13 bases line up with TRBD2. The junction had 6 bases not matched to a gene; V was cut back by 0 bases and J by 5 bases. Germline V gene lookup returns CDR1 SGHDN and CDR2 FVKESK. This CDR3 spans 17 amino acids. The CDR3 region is CASSQEKGLAGYETQYF. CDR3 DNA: TGTGCCAGCAGCCAAGAAAAGGGACTAGCGGGATATGAGACCCAGTACTTC.

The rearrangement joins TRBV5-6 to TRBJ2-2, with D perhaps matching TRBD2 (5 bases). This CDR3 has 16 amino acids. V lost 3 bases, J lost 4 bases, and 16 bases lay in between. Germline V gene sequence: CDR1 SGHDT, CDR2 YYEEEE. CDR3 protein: CASSYRGSPRTGELFF. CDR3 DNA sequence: TGTGCCAGCAGCTATCGCGGGTCCCCCCGCACCGGGGAGCTGTTTTTT.

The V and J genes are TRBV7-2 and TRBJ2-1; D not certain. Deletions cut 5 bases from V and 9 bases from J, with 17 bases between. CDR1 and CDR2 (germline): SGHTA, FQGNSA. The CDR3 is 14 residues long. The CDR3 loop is CASSPTPSYPEQFF. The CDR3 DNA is TGTGCCAGCAGCCCTACCCCTAGTTATCCTGAGCAGTTCTTC.

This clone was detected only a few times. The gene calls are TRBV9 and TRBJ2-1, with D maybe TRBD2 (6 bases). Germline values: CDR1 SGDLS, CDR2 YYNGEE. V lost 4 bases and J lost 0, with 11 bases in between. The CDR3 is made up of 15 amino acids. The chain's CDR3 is CASSRGGSSYNEQFF. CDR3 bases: TGTGCCAGCAGCCGAGGAGGGAGCTCCTACAATGAGCAGTTCTTC.

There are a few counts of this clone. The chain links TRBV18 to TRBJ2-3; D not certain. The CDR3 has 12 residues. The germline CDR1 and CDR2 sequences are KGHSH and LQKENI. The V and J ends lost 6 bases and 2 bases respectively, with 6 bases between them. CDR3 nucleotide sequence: TGTGCCAGCTCTGCCTACACAGATACGCAGTATTTT. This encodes CASSAYTDTQYF.

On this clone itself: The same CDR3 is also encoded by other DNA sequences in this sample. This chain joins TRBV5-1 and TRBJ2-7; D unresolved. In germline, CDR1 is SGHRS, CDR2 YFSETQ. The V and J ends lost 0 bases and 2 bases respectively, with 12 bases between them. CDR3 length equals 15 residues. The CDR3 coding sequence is TGCGCCAGCAGCTTGGTGTTCGGCGGCACCTACGAGCAGTACTTC. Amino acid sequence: CASSLVFGGTYEQYF.

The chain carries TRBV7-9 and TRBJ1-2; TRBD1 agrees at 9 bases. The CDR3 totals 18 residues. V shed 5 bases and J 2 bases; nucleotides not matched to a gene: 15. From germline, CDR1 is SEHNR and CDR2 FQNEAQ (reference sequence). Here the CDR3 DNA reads TGTGCCAGCAGCCGTGGAAACGTGCTGGGACAGGGAAACTATGGCTACACCTTC. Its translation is CASSRGNVLGQGNYGYTF.

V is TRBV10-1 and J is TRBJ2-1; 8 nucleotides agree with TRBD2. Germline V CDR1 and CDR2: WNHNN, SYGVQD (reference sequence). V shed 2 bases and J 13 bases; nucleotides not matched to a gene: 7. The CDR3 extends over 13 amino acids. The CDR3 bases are TGCGCCAGCAGTGAGAGGTTTGGGACTAGTCAGTTCTTC. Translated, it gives CASSERFGTSQFF.

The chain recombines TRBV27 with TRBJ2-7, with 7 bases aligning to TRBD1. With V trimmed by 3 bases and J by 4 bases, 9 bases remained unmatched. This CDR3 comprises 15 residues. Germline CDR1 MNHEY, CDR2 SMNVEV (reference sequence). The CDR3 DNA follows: TGTGCCAGCAGTTTTGATGGGACAGATGAATACGAGCAGTACTTC. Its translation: CASSFDGTDEYEQYF.

The CDR3 region is CASSQVVIRGNTEAFF. The CDR3 nucleotides are TGCGCCAGCAGCCAAGTAGTAATACGAGGGAACACTGAAGCTTTCTTT. The rearrangement uses TRBV4-1 and TRBJ1-1; no firm D call. The ends were cut back, 1 base at V and 1 base at J, with 13 bases in the middle. In germline, CDR1 is MGHRA, CDR2 YSYEKL. This CDR3 contains 16 residues.